The 32 T cell receptor beta chains reported below all come from one sample, sequenced in a study of shared clonotypes between healthy human individuals. Naive CD8 cells lacked CD45RO and underwent positive selection for CCR7, leaving out terminally differentiated effector memory CD45RA+ cells. Assay: immunoSEQ multiplex PCR; the TCRdb copy retains only in-frame clones and omits some. The data show about 2 million clones, 85% to 95% seen once. The sequencing input was naive CD8+ T cells sorted from blood. The receptors derive from a young man in good health.

The rearrangement links TRBV6-1 to TRBJ1-3, with D unresolved. In germline, CDR1 is MNHNS, CDR2 SASEGT. The CDR3 runs 15 residues. With 10 bases removed from V and 0 bases from J, the gap between germline ends came to 16 bases. This CDR3 reads CATTVPDPSGNTIYF. The CDR3 DNA reads as TGTGCCACCACTGTGCCGGACCCCTCTGGAAACACCATATATTTT.

The chain is built from TRBV18 and TRBJ1-1; no reliable D call. The CDR3 sequence is 15 residues long. Germline lookup yields CDR1 KGHSH and CDR2 LQKENI. The V gene lost 4 bases and the J gene lost 4 bases, with 16 bases spanning the gap. This CDR3 is CASSLPDFGSTEAFF. The DNA of the CDR3 is TGTGCCAGCTCACTCCCCGACTTTGGGAGCACTGAAGCTTTCTTT.

As regards this clone: The sample contains more than one DNA sequence encoding this CDR3. The chain joins TRBV27 to TRBJ2-3; 9 nucleotides align to TRBD2. This CDR3 has 16 amino acids. Looked up from germline, CDR1 is MNHEY and CDR2 is SMNVEV (reference sequence). V trimming: 2 bases; J trimming: 1 base; junction bases outside the gene matches: 4. The DNA of the CDR3 is TGTGCCAGCAGTTTAGGTAGCGGGAGTGGCACAGATACGCAGTATTTT. It codes for CASSLGSGSGTDTQYF.

The rearrangement joins TRBV11-1 to TRBJ2-1, with 10 bases matching TRBD2. The germline gives CDR1 SGHAT, CDR2 FQDESV (reference sequence). V trimming: 2 bases; J trimming: 2 bases; junction bases outside the gene matches: 0. This CDR3 has 15 residues. Here the CDR3 reads CASSLLAGAYNEQFF. CDR3 sequence (DNA): TGTGCCAGCAGCTTACTAGCGGGGGCCTACAATGAGCAGTTCTTC.

V is TRBV4-1 and J is TRBJ2-1; TRBD1 agrees at 8 bases. J lost 10 bases, V lost 6 bases, and 11 bases had no gene match. The CDR3 loop spans 14 amino acids. Germline V gene sequence: CDR1 MGHRA, CDR2 YSYEKL. CDR3 sequence: CASSLSRDRGEQFF. CDR3 in DNA: TGCGCCAGCAGTCTCTCCCGAGACAGGGGCGAGCAGTTCTTC.

This clone occurred once. This chain connects TRBV5-4 to TRBJ1-4; D unresolved. This CDR3 is built from 12 residues. The germline V gene has CDR1 SGHNT and CDR2 YYREEE (reference sequence). V lost 4 bases to trimming and J lost 12 bases, with 13 bases between them. In DNA, the CDR3 is TGTGCCAGCAGCGCCGCCGGGGTAGAACTGTTTTTT. Translating it yields CASSAAGVELFF.

V and J are TRBV27 and TRBJ2-3; TRBD2 matches 10 bases. Germline assignment: CDR1 MNHEY and CDR2 SMNVEV (reference sequence). The V segment lost 5 bases and the J segment 2 bases; nucleotides outside the gene matches: 4. The CDR3 runs 15 residues. The CDR3 loop reads CASSPLAGLTDTQYF. The CDR3 DNA is TGTGCCAGCAGTCCACTAGCGGGACTCACAGATACGCAGTATTTT.

V usage is TRBV7-9 and J usage is TRBJ2-2, with D unresolved. The CDR3 runs 14 residues. V shed 1 base and J shed 8 bases, with 11 bases lying between them. Germline values: CDR1 SEHNR, CDR2 FQNEAQ (reference sequence). The CDR3 sequence: CASSLDVLPGELFF. The CDR3 nucleotides read TGTGCCAGCAGCTTAGACGTGTTACCGGGGGAGCTGTTTTTT.

This clone came up a few times. V gene TRBV9 combines with J gene TRBJ1-2; no clear D. Germline assignment: CDR1 SGDLS and CDR2 YYNGEE. This CDR3 comprises 13 residues. V lost 0 bases to trimming and J lost 6 bases, with 9 bases between them. In DNA form, the CDR3 reads TGTGCCAGCAGCGTAGCAAGTACTAATGGCTACACCTTC. This codes for CASSVASTNGYTF.

In regard to this clone: Other DNA sequences in this sample translate to the same CDR3. The chain uses TRBV7-9 and TRBJ1-2, with no clear D. The CDR3 contains 13 residues. Trimming took 1 base from V and 3 from J, leaving 6 bases between them. CDR1 is SEHNR and CDR2 is FQNEAQ in the germline V gene (reference sequence). In DNA, the CDR3 is TGTGCCAGCAGCTTAGGGGGATACTATGGCTACACCTTC. This translates into CASSLGGYYGYTF.

The chain couples TRBV5-5 to TRBJ2-7; a possible D gene is TRBD2 (5 bases). Trimming took off 4 bases at V and 3 bases at J, with 17 bases between the two ends. Germline-derived CDR1 and CDR2 are SGHKS and YYEKEE (reference sequence). CDR3 length: 15 residues. The CDR3 protein is CASSTWEYGYYEQYF. CDR3 nucleotide sequence: TGTGCCAGCAGCACCTGGGAGTACGGCTACTACGAGCAGTACTTC.

The gene calls are TRBV4-3 and TRBJ2-5; 11 bases fit TRBD2. CDR3 length: 16 residues. V was pared by 1 base and J by 5 bases, with 6 bases of the junction left unmatched. From germline, CDR1 is LGHNA and CDR2 YSLEER. The CDR3 protein is CASSQGVAGGPETQYF. CDR3 nucleotides: TGCGCCAGCAGCCAAGGGGTAGCGGGAGGGCCGGAGACCCAGTACTTC.

CDR3 nucleotide sequence: TGCGCCAGCAGCCAAGATCAGGGGACAGTCTATGGCTACACCTTC. Translating gives CASSQDQGTVYGYTF. The genes are TRBV4-1 and TRBJ1-2, with TRBD1 matching over 7 bases. The germline V gene encodes CDR1 MGHRA and CDR2 YSYEKL. With V trimmed by 0 bases and J by 4 bases, 5 bases remained unmatched. The CDR3 runs 15 residues.

Comment on this clone: This sample also contains other DNA sequences that code for the same CDR3. The chain recombines TRBV20-1 with TRBJ2-7, with D unclear. The CDR3 has 11 amino acids. Trimming stripped 6 bases from V and 3 bases from J, with 9 bases between. CDR1 is DFQATT, CDR2 SNEGSKA, per germline (reference sequence). The CDR3 nucleotides are TGCAGTGCATCCGATGGCTACGAGCAGTACTTC. Its protein product is CSASDGYEQYF.

The chain couples TRBV4-2 to TRBJ2-1, with 7 bases fitting TRBD2. Trimming took 1 base from V and 8 from J; bases not matched to a gene: 20. In germline, CDR1 is LGHNA, CDR2 YNFKEQ. The CDR3 runs to 19 residues. This CDR3 is CASSQGPGASGPTGDEQFF. DNA of the CDR3: TGTGCCAGCAGCCAAGGGCCCGGGGCTAGCGGACCTACGGGTGATGAGCAGTTCTTC.

The chain employs TRBV27 and TRBJ1-2, with D perhaps TRBD1 (5 bases). The germline V gene encodes CDR1 MNHEY and CDR2 SMNVEV (reference sequence). Between the trimmed V and J ends, which lost 0 bases and 8 bases, there was a span of 13 bases. The CDR3 has 14 amino acids. The CDR3 reads CASSLSGLSGGYTF. The CDR3 nucleotides read TGTGCCAGCAGTTTATCGGGACTGTCTGGCGGCTACACCTTC.

The chain recombines TRBV15 with TRBJ1-1, with D possibly matching TRBD1 (5 bases). The germline V gene has CDR1 LNHNV and CDR2 YYDKDF (reference sequence). V was pared by 0 bases and J by 0 bases, with 8 bases between. The CDR3 covers 15 residues. Written as DNA, the CDR3 is TGTGCCACCAGCAGAGATTTGGGACTGAACACTGAAGCTTTCTTT. Its protein is CATSRDLGLNTEAFF.

This clone is a singleton in its sample. The CDR3 bases are TGTGCCAGCAGCTACGGGGACCAAAATTACTACGAGCAGTACTTC. Its protein product is CASSYGDQNYYEQYF. The chain recombines TRBV7-9 with TRBJ2-7, with D possibly called TRBD1 or TRBD2 (5 bases each). The germline gives CDR1 SEHNR, CDR2 FQNEAQ (reference sequence). The CDR3 sequence is 15 residues long. The ends were cut back, 4 bases at V and 3 bases at J, with 16 bases in the middle.

CDR3 in amino acids: CASSQTGTGVFNEQFF. CDR3 DNA: TGCGCCAGCAGCCAAACCGGGACAGGGGTTTTCAATGAGCAGTTCTTC. J is TRBJ2-1 and V is TRBV4-1; TRBD1 matches 10 bases. Per germline, CDR1 MGHRA and CDR2 YSYEKL. CDR3 length: 16 amino acids. J was trimmed by 6 bases and V by 2 bases; bases with no gene match: 7.

Only one count was recorded for this clone. V usage is TRBV7-9 and J usage is TRBJ2-7; 7 positions agree with TRBD2. Germline trimming cut 10 bases from V and 2 bases from J; bases unmatched to any gene: 11. Germline V gene lookup returns CDR1 SEHNR and CDR2 FQNEAQ (reference sequence). There are 14 residues in the CDR3. The CDR3, as DNA: TGTGCCACTTCCCAGGCGGGACTAACCTACGAGCAGTACTTC. Its protein product is CATSQAGLTYEQYF.

V is TRBV4-3 and J is TRBJ2-1, with D tentatively TRBD1 (6 bases). Deletions cut 0 bases from V and 0 bases from J, with 9 bases between. Germline CDR1 reads LGHNA; CDR2 reads YSLEER. There are 16 residues in the CDR3. The CDR3, as DNA: TGCGCCAGCAGCCAAGAAGACAGGAGCTCCTACAATGAGCAGTTCTTC. Encoded protein: CASSQEDRSSYNEQFF.

CDR3 amino acids: CASSEAGTDWSYTF. In DNA, the CDR3 is TGTGCCAGCAGTGAAGCGGGGACGGACTGGAGCTACACCTTC. V usage is TRBV2 and J usage is TRBJ1-2, with a possible D match to TRBD1 (5 bases). From germline, CDR1 is SNHLY and CDR2 FYNNEI. V lost 0 bases, J lost 9 bases, and 14 bases lay in between. The CDR3 runs 14 residues.

The chain has TRBV7-3 and TRBJ2-2; tentatively, D is TRBD2 (6 bases). This CDR3 is built from 19 residues. Germline V lookup: CDR1 SGHTA, CDR2 FQGTGA. The V gene lost 0 bases and the J gene lost 3 bases, with 20 bases spanning the gap. DNA of the CDR3: TGTGCCAGCAGCTTAACGGGCCAGGGAGGTAATAGTGACACCGGGGAGCTGTTTTTT. This encodes CASSLTGQGGNSDTGELFF.

This clone was observed a few times. The identical CDR3 is also encoded by other nucleotide sequences in the sample. The gene calls are TRBV18 and TRBJ2-2; D uncertain. CDR3 length: 13 residues. The germline V and J ends were trimmed by 0 bases and 3 bases, with 2 bases remaining between them. CDR1 is KGHSH and CDR2 is LQKENI in the germline V gene. The CDR3 here is CASSPPYTGELFF. In DNA, the CDR3 is TGTGCCAGCTCACCACCGTACACCGGGGAGCTGTTTTTT.

The rearrangement joins TRBV4-2 to TRBJ1-2; D uncertain. Germline CDR1 is LGHNA and CDR2 is YNFKEQ. The CDR3 runs to 15 residues. V was cut by 2 bases and J by 2 bases, with 12 bases left in between. In nucleotides, the CDR3 is TGTGCCAGCAGCCAACGACCAGACTTAAACTATGGCTACACCTTC. This codes for CASSQRPDLNYGYTF.

This chain links TRBV4-1 with TRBJ2-5, with 7 bases that match TRBD2. J gave up 0 bases and V 1 base, and 5 bases lay outside the gene matches. Per germline, CDR1 MGHRA and CDR2 YSYEKL. CDR3 length: 16 amino acids. CDR3 sequence reads: CASSQVYGGNQETQYF. Written as DNA, the CDR3 is TGCGCCAGCAGCCAAGTCTACGGGGGGAACCAAGAGACCCAGTACTTC.

The chain employs TRBV27 and TRBJ2-7; 11 bases fit TRBD2. V gave up 0 bases and J gave up 5 bases; unmatched junction bases: 3. This CDR3 spans 15 amino acids. Germline values: CDR1 MNHEY, CDR2 SMNVEV (reference sequence). Written as DNA, the CDR3 is TGTGCCAGCAGTTTATCGGGGACTAGCGGCCACGAGCAGTACTTC. It codes for CASSLSGTSGHEQYF.

V gene TRBV7-8 combines with J gene TRBJ1-2; D uncertain. The CDR3 extends over 14 amino acids. V lost 2 bases to trimming and J lost 2 bases, with 9 bases between them. Per the germline V gene, CDR1 is SGHVS and CDR2 is FQNEAQ. The CDR3 nucleotides are TGTGCCAGCAGCTTAATTGGAGAAAACTATGGCTACACCTTC. Translating gives CASSLIGENYGYTF.

Remarks on this clone: With a much larger clone just one base away, this may be a read error. The chain combines TRBV30 with TRBJ2-1, with D hard to call. The CDR3 runs 10 residues. Germline V gene sequence: CDR1 GTSNPN, CDR2 SVGIG (reference sequence). V was pared by 1 base and J by 6 bases, with 1 base between. In DNA form, the CDR3 reads TGTGCCTGGAGTGCCAATGAGCAGTTCTTC. Its protein product is CAWSANEQFF.

The chain employs TRBV15 and TRBJ1-2, with D unclear. The CDR3 spans 15 residues. The V end lost 3 bases, the J end lost 1 base, and 12 bases lay between the germline ends. Germline CDR1 and CDR2: LNHNV and YYDKDF (reference sequence). The CDR3: CATSSGSEYNYGYTF. CDR3 DNA sequence: TGTGCCACCAGCAGTGGCTCGGAGTATAACTATGGCTACACCTTC. The complete variable domain, with remaining parts taken from reference TRBV15 and TRBJ1-2, reads DAMVIQNPRYQVTQFGKPVTLSCSQTLNHNVMYWYQQKSSQAPKLLFHYYDKDFNNEADTPDNFQSRRPNTSFCFLDIRSPGLGDTAMYLCATSSGSEYNYGYTFGSGTRLTVV.

The chain is built from TRBV5-6 and TRBJ2-7; 9 positions agree with TRBD1. Per the germline V gene, CDR1 is SGHDT and CDR2 is YYEEEE. V shed 3 bases and J 4 bases; nucleotides not matched to a gene: 5. The CDR3 consists of 14 residues. CDR3 sequence (DNA): TGTGCCAGCAGCTCAGGACAGGGGATGTACGAGCAGTACTTC. Amino acid sequence: CASSSGQGMYEQYF.

The chain combines TRBV13 with TRBJ2-7, with 8 bases matching TRBD2. Trimming removed 3 bases from V and 7 bases from J; junction bases left unmatched: 5. Germline V gene data show CDR1 as PRHDT and CDR2 as FYEKMQ (reference sequence). The CDR3 is made up of 13 amino acids. The CDR3, as DNA: TGTGCCAGCAGCTTTAGCGGGGTCTGGGAGCAGTACTTC. Its protein is CASSFSGVWEQYF.